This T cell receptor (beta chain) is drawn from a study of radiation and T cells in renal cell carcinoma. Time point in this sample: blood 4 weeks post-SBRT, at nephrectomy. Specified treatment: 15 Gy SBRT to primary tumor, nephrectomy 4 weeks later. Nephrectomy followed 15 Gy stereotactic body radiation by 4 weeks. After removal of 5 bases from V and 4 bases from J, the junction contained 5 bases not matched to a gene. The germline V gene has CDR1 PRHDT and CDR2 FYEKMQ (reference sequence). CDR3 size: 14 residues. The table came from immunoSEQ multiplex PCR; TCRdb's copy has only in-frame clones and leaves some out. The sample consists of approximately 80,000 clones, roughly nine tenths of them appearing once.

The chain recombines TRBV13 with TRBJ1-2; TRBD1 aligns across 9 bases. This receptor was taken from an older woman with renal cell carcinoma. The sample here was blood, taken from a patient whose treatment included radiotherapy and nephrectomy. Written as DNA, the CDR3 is TGTGCCAGCAGCAGGGACAGGGAGGGCTATGGCTACACCTTC. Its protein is CASSRDREGYGYTF.